Shown below are 30 T cell receptor beta chains from a single sample sequenced in a study of early T cells in non-severe SARS-CoV-2 infection. TCRdb re-analysed the 5' RACE reads in MiXCR, keeping a single row per CDR3 protein. The table records about 80,000 distinct CDR3 sequences, 5% of them present only once. Sequenced material: whole blood, taken at baseline. The source is an adult who was a healthcare worker with PCR-confirmed SARS-CoV-2 infection or an uninfected control (not recorded which).

This chain links TRBV7-2 with TRBJ2-7, with 10 bases fitting TRBD2. V shed 1 base and J 4 bases; nucleotides not matched to a gene: 13. CDR1 and CDR2 from the germline V gene are SGHTA and FQGNSA. The CDR3 runs 18 residues. DNA for the CDR3: TGTGCCAGCAGCTTAGAAGCGGGAGGGCTTGGCCGGACGTACGAGCAGTACTTC. Translation gives CASSLEAGGLGRTYEQYF.

This clonotype was observed a few times. The chain recombines TRBV5-1 with TRBJ2-7; the D is unclear. Germline V gives CDR1 SGHRS, CDR2 YFSETQ. With 3 bases removed from V and 2 bases from J, the gap between germline ends came to 12 bases. The CDR3 sequence is 14 residues long. The CDR3 DNA sequence: TGCGCCAGCAGCTGGGTGGGCACGGCCTACGAGCAGTACTTC. It translates to CASSWVGTAYEQYF.

This clonotype was detected many times. The CDR3 DNA sequence: TGTGCCAGCAGTTTAGTTGCGGGAGCCTCCTACAATGAGCAGTTCTTC. As protein: CASSLVAGASYNEQFF. The chain has TRBV12-3 or TRBV12-4 and TRBJ2-1, with 7 bases aligning to TRBD2. J was trimmed by 0 bases and V by 1 base; bases with no gene match: 3. The CDR3 covers 16 residues.

This clonotype was detected a few times. The V gene is TRBV12-3 or TRBV12-4, the J gene TRBJ2-3, with 7 bases matching TRBD2. V trimming: 2 bases; J trimming: 0 bases; junction bases outside the gene matches: 2. This CDR3 has 15 residues. In nucleotides, the CDR3 is TGTGCCAGCAGTTTACGTAGCGGGAGCACAGATACGCAGTATTTT. Residues: CASSLRSGSTDTQYF.

The V call is TRBV30, the J call TRBJ1-4, with TRBD1 matching 8 bases. The V gene end was trimmed by 5 bases and the J gene end by 3 bases; junction bases not matched to a gene: 8. The germline gives CDR1 GTSNPN, CDR2 SVGIG (reference sequence). This CDR3 contains 15 residues. The CDR3 DNA sequence: TGTGCCTGGCTCTCTCAGGGGGCATCTAATGAAAAACTGTTTTTT. This gives the protein CAWLSQGASNEKLFF. The variable domain in full, with the rest retrieved from reference TRBV30 and TRBJ1-4, is SQTIHQWPATLVQPVGSPLSLECTVEGTSNPNLYWYRQAAGRGLQLLFYSVGIGQISSEVPQNLSASRPQDRQFILSSKKLLLSDSGFYLCAWLSQGASNEKLFFGSGTQLSVL.

This clonotype was detected ten times or more. The junction departs from germline at one end; a sequencing error may be responsible. This chain joins TRBV7-2 and TRBJ2-7; D is ambiguous. Germline V gene lookup returns CDR1 SGHTA and CDR2 FQGNSA. The CDR3 length is 13 residues. CDR3 residues: CVSSLGLSYEQYF. For the CDR3, the DNA is TGTGTCAGCAGCTTGGGCCTTTCCTACGAGCAGTACTTC.

This chain links TRBV6-5 with TRBJ2-1; D uncertain. The CDR3 sequence is 13 residues long. CDR1 and CDR2 from the germline V gene are MNHEY and SVGAGI. V lost 6 bases to trimming and J lost 3 bases, with 9 bases between them. Here the CDR3 reads CASRPVDYNEQFF. The CDR3 DNA reads as TGTGCCAGCAGGCCAGTAGACTACAATGAGCAGTTCTTC.

Ten or more counts support this clonotype. The chain couples TRBV20-1 to TRBJ1-4; 7 bases align to TRBD1. Trimming removed 2 bases from V and 5 bases from J; junction bases left unmatched: 8. Germline CDR1 DFQATT, CDR2 SNEGSKA (reference sequence). There are 15 residues in the CDR3. The CDR3 is CSARPRQGRNEKLFF. The CDR3 DNA reads TGCAGTGCTAGACCTAGACAGGGACGAAATGAAAAACTGTTTTTT.

The CDR3 region is CASIHSPEFEAFF. As DNA, the CDR3 is TGTGCCAGCATCCACTCCCCCGAGTTTGAAGCTTTCTTT. V usage is TRBV6-2 or TRBV6-3 and J usage is TRBJ1-1; D uncertain. V was shortened by 7 bases and J by 7 bases, with 16 bases between the two germline ends. The CDR3 runs to 13 residues. Germline-derived CDR1 and CDR2 are MNHEY and SVGEGT.

In this sample, this clonotype turned up many times. This CDR3 is CASSLSGTKADTQYF. Written as DNA, the CDR3 is TGTGCCAGCAGCTTATCCGGGACTAAGGCAGATACGCAGTATTTT. This rearrangement joins TRBV7-2 to TRBJ2-3; TRBD2 matches at 7 bases. Germline V gives CDR1 SGHTA, CDR2 FQGNSA. There are 15 residues in the CDR3. V lost 2 bases and J lost 4; bases outside the gene matches: 6.

This clonotype was detected a few times. The gene calls are TRBV7-9 and TRBJ1-6; no firm D call. The CDR3 runs to 14 residues. Germline assignment: CDR1 SEHNR and CDR2 FQNEAQ (reference sequence). The V end lost 7 bases, the J end lost 5 bases, and 12 bases lay between the germline ends. The CDR3 loop reads CASTAVNNNSPLHF. The DNA for the CDR3 is TGTGCCAGCACGGCCGTCAATAATAATTCACCCCTCCACTTT.

The chain employs TRBV11-2 and TRBJ2-2, with D hard to call. CDR1 SGHAT and CDR2 FQNNGV come from the germline V gene. V lost 8 bases and J 1 base, leaving 11 bases between the germline ends. The CDR3 runs 14 residues. CDR3: CASPAFMNTGELFF. As DNA, the CDR3 is TGTGCCAGCCCAGCTTTTATGAACACCGGGGAGCTGTTTTTT.

This clonotype was seen repeatedly, ten times or more. The chain recombines TRBV24-1 with TRBJ2-1, with 7 bases lining up with TRBD2. The germline V gene encodes CDR1 KGHDR and CDR2 SFDVKD. This CDR3 comprises 15 residues. After removal of 4 bases from V and 6 bases from J, the junction contained 8 bases not matched to a gene. The CDR3: CATSDPGGVINEQFF. DNA of the CDR3: TGTGCCACCAGTGACCCGGGAGGAGTGATCAATGAGCAGTTCTTC.

This clonotype has only a few counts. CDR3 in DNA: TGCAGTGCTCTGGCATACACTGAAGCTTTCTTT. It codes for CSALAYTEAFF. The chain has TRBV20-1 and TRBJ1-1, with unresolved D. The V gene's germline CDR1 is DFQATT and CDR2 SNEGSKA (reference sequence). This CDR3 is 11 amino acids long. V was cut by 5 bases and J by 3 bases, with 7 bases left in between.

This clonotype was recorded a few times. This chain uses TRBV7-9 with TRBJ1-1; D is possibly TRBD1 (5 bases). Germline CDR1 reads SEHNR; CDR2 reads FQNEAQ (reference sequence). The CDR3 covers 13 residues. V was trimmed by 4 bases and J by 5 bases, leaving 11 bases between them. As DNA, the CDR3 is TGTGCCAGCAGCTCCGGGACTAGGACTGAAGCTTTCTTT. Residues: CASSSGTRTEAFF.

The J gene is TRBJ2-3, the V gene TRBV7-9, with D possibly matching TRBD2 (6 bases). Between the trimmed V and J ends, which lost 5 bases and 5 bases, there was a span of 14 bases. CDR3 size: 14 residues. CDR1 is SEHNR and CDR2 is FQNEAQ in the germline V gene (reference sequence). The CDR3 nucleotides read TGTGCCAGCAGCACTAGCCCATCAGGAGATACGCAGTATTTT. Protein sequence: CASSTSPSGDTQYF. The entire variable domain, with the rest obtained from reference TRBV7-9 and TRBJ2-3, is as follows: DTGVSQNPRHKITKRGQNVTFRCDPISEHNRLYWYRQTLGQGPEFLTYFQNEAQLEKSRLLSDRFSAERPKGSFSTLEIQRTEQGDSAMYLCASSTSPSGDTQYFGPGTRLTVL.

The table lists this clonotype with many counts. CDR3 nucleotides: TGTGCCAAAGAGAACATTCAGTACTTC. Translation gives CAKENIQYF. The chain links TRBV2 to TRBJ2-4; no firm D call. Germline V gene lookup returns CDR1 SNHLY and CDR2 FYNNEI. The length of the CDR3 is 9 residues. Trimming shortened V by 10 bases and J by 7 bases, and 5 bases separated the two germline ends. The whole variable domain, filled in from reference TRBV2 and TRBJ2-4, reads EPEVTQTPSHQVTQMGQEVILRCVPISNHLYFYWYRQILGQKVEFLVSFYNNEISEKSEIFDDQFSVERPDGSNFTLKIRSTKLEDSAMYFCAKENIQYFGAGTRLSVL.

The CDR3 DNA is TGTGCCTGGAACGATAGGGGGCGAAACTATGGCTACACCTTC. Amino acids: CAWNDRGRNYGYTF. V usage is TRBV30 and J usage is TRBJ1-2, with 7 bases identical to TRBD1. Germline V gene data show CDR1 as GTSNPN and CDR2 as SVGIG (reference sequence). CDR3 size: 14 residues. After removal of 4 bases from V and 2 bases from J, the junction contained 7 bases not matched to a gene.

The table lists this clonotype with many counts. The chain links TRBV18 to TRBJ2-7; TRBD2 agrees at 14 bases. This CDR3 has 17 amino acids. The germline V gene encodes CDR1 KGHSH and CDR2 LQKENI. The V segment lost 2 bases and the J segment 6 bases; nucleotides outside the gene matches: 9. CDR3 DNA sequence: TGTGCCAGCTCACCATTCTCTGGACTAGCGGGAGGACTCGAGCAGTACTTC. This translates into CASSPFSGLAGGLEQYF.

This clonotype was detected a few times. The chain employs TRBV4-1 and TRBJ2-1, with a weak D call TRBD1 (6 bases). The germline V gene has CDR1 MGHRA and CDR2 YSYEKL. Trimming removed 3 bases from V and 1 base from J, with 13 bases in between. CDR3 size: 16 residues. This CDR3 is CASSHLRGKSYNEQFF. In nucleotides, the CDR3 is TGCGCCAGCAGCCACTTAAGGGGGAAGTCCTACAATGAGCAGTTCTTC.

This clonotype occurred a few times. The J gene is TRBJ1-5, the V gene TRBV6-5, with D perhaps TRBD1 (6 bases). Germline CDR1 MNHEY, CDR2 SVGAGI. CDR3 length: 13 amino acids. V gave up 6 bases and J gave up 7 bases, with 13 bases separating them. CDR3: CASSRTEAQPQHF. The CDR3, as DNA: TGTGCCAGCAGCCGGACAGAAGCACAGCCCCAGCATTTT.

This clonotype has a count of ten or more. The chain is built from TRBV20-1 and TRBJ2-7; 9 bases align to TRBD1. The V gene end was trimmed by 4 bases and the J gene end by 5 bases; junction bases not matched to a gene: 6. Germline CDR1 is DFQATT and CDR2 is SNEGSKA (reference sequence). This CDR3 region has 13 residues. The CDR3 reads CSATGTGWNEQYF. Written as DNA, the CDR3 is TGCAGTGCTACCGGGACAGGGTGGAACGAGCAGTACTTC.

In its sample, this clonotype was seen a few times. This chain uses TRBV20-1 with TRBJ2-1; D perhaps matches TRBD2 (5 bases). Per germline, CDR1 DFQATT and CDR2 SNEGSKA (reference sequence). The ends were cut back, 1 base at V and 9 bases at J, with 19 bases in the middle. The CDR3 sequence is 15 residues long. CDR3 coding DNA: TGCAGTGCTAGAGCCCCGGGCGGGCTTATGGGTGAGCAGTTCTTC. It yields the protein CSARAPGGLMGEQFF.

There are many counts of this clonotype. This rearrangement joins TRBV10-3 to TRBJ2-3; D uncertain. CDR3 length: 15 residues. With 0 bases removed from V and 2 bases from J, the gap between germline ends came to 9 bases. The V gene's germline CDR1 is ENHRY and CDR2 SYGVKD. Written as DNA, the CDR3 is TGTGCCATCAGTGAGTCTGGGCTAGTCACAGATACGCAGTATTTT. This encodes CAISESGLVTDTQYF.

The V call is TRBV7-9, the J call TRBJ2-1; D might be TRBD2 (5 bases). The CDR3 has 15 residues. Germline V gene lookup returns CDR1 SEHNR and CDR2 FQNEAQ (reference sequence). The V end lost 6 bases, the J end lost 0 bases, and 12 bases lay between the germline ends. The CDR3 DNA reads TGTGCCAGCAGATCCGGGGAGAGCTCCTACAATGAGCAGTTCTTC. Protein: CASRSGESSYNEQFF. Using reference TRBV7-9 and TRBJ2-1 for the parts outside the CDR3, the full variable domain is DTGVSQNPRHKITKRGQNVTFRCDPISEHNRLYWYRQTLGQGPEFLTYFQNEAQLEKSRLLSDRFSAERPKGSFSTLEIQRTEQGDSAMYLCASRSGESSYNEQFFGPGTRLTVL.

At least ten counts were recorded for this clonotype. The V and J genes are TRBV20-1 and TRBJ2-5; D unclear. Germline V CDR1 and CDR2: DFQATT, SNEGSKA (reference sequence). The CDR3 sequence is 12 residues long. Trimming stripped 3 bases from V and 5 bases from J, with 10 bases between. CDR3 protein: CSASGRSETQYF. The CDR3 DNA follows: TGCAGTGCTAGCGGCAGGAGCGAGACCCAGTACTTC.

This clonotype was seen ten or more times. The chain combines TRBV12-5 with TRBJ2-1; TRBD2 matches 13 bases. Trimming at V came to 5 bases and at J to 6 bases, leaving 4 bases not matched to a gene. The length of the CDR3 is 15 residues. Germline CDR1 is LGHNT and CDR2 is FRNRAP. The CDR3 coding sequence is TGTGCTAGTGGTCCAGGGACTAGCGGGACCAATGAGCAGTTCTTC. Protein: CASGPGTSGTNEQFF.

The table lists this clonotype with many counts. V is TRBV6-5 and J is TRBJ2-1, with 11 bases matching TRBD2. With V trimmed by 6 bases and J by 8 bases, 15 bases remained unmatched. CDR3 length equals 17 residues. Looked up from germline, CDR1 is MNHEY and CDR2 is SVGAGI. CDR3 DNA: TGTGCCAGCAGCTCGATCCGACTAGCGGGAATATTACATGAGCAGTTCTTC. It is translated as CASSSIRLAGILHEQFF.

In this sample, this clonotype turned up many times. This chain joins TRBV11-3 and TRBJ2-2; D is unresolved. The CDR3 runs to 13 residues. Germline CDR1 reads SGHNT; CDR2 reads YENEEA. The germline V and J ends were trimmed by 0 bases and 5 bases, with 4 bases remaining between them. This chain's CDR3 is CASSLEGTGELFF. In DNA, the CDR3 is TGTGCCAGCAGCTTAGAAGGGACCGGGGAGCTGTTTTTT. The full variable domain, rest sourced from reference TRBV11-3 and TRBJ2-2, is EAGVVQSPRYKIIEKKQPVAFWCNPISGHNTLYWYLQNLGQGPELLIRYENEEAVDDSQLPKDRFSAERLKGVDSTLKIQPAELGDSAVYLCASSLEGTGELFFGEGSRLTVL.

This clonotype was counted a few times. The chain joins TRBV9 to TRBJ2-7; D is unclear. Germline V gene lookup returns CDR1 SGDLS and CDR2 YYNGEE. This CDR3 is built from 16 residues. Trimming removed 0 bases from V and 4 bases from J, with 17 bases in between. CDR3 bases: TGTGCCAGCAGCGTAGCTCTCACCTGGAACAAGTACGAGCAGTACTTC. Its protein product is CASSVALTWNKYEQYF.